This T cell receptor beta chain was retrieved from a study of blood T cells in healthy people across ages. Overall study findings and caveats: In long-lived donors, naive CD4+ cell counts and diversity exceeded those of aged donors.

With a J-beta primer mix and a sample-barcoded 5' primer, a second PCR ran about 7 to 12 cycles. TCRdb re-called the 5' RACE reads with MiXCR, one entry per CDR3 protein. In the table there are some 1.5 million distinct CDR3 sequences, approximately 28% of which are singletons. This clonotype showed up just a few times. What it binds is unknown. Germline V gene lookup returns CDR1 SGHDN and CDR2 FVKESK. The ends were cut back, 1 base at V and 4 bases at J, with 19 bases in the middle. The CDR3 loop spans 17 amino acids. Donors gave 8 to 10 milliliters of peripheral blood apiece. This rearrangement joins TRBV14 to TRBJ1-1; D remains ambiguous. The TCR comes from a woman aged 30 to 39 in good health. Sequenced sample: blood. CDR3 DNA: TGTGCCAGCAGCCAAGGGACTTTTGGGCCCTTTGCCACTGAAGCTTTCTTT. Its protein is CASSQGTFGPFATEAFF.